The table lists the clone carrying this T cell receptor beta chain with many counts. This record comes from a study of blood T cells in healthy people across ages. A J-beta primer mix and a sample-barcoded 5' primer were used in a second PCR of about 7 to 12 cycles. Each CDR3 protein gets one entry after TCRdb re-called the 5' RACE reads with MiXCR. The profile covers some 890,000 distinct CDR3 sequences, with 25% to 35% appearing a single time and roughly a tenth taken by the ten largest. The CDR3 runs to 15 residues. The germline CDR1 and CDR2 sequences are SGDLS and YYNGEE. The ends were cut back, 1 base at V and 2 bases at J, with 13 bases in the middle. The same sample was also used in a study of T cells of mothers and their children. From that report: The study recruited a few healthy Caucasian mothers and their six children as donors. Over 9.5 million TCR beta CDR3 reads were obtained from each mother, and about 3 million from each child. Unrelated pairs and related pairs have their TCR recombination output shaped similarly by thymic selection.

The chain combines TRBV9 with TRBJ2-7; D is uncertain. The sequencing sample was made of blood. The clonotype comes from a middle-aged woman in good health. CDR3 loop: CASSVLGTDTYEQYF. CDR3 DNA sequence: TGTGCCAGCAGCGTACTTGGCACAGACACCTACGAGCAGTACTTC.